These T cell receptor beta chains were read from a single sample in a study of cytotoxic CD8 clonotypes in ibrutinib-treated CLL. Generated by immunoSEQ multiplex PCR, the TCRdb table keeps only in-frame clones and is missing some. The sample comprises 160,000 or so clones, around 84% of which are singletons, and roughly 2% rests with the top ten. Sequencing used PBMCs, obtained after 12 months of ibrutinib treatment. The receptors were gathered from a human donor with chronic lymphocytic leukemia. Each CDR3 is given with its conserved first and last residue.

CASSLGQGGYGYTF	TRBV5-1	TRBJ1-2	14
CASSGWGTGRNEQYF	TRBV25-1	TRBJ2-7	15
CASSLGRALPEQYF	TRBV6-1	TRBJ2-7	14
CASRATGNNEQFF	TRBV6-5	TRBJ2-1	13
CASSLAGGRSSYEQYF	TRBV27	TRBJ2-7	16
CASSPWTGRTEAFF	TRBV9	TRBJ1-1	14
CASSTGRGTAYEQYF	TRBV21-1	TRBJ2-7	15
CASSDSQGLAGAVDTQYF	TRBV6-4	TRBJ2-3	18
CASRGWGVLGELFF	TRBV27	TRBJ1-4	14
CASSLGGLGTEAFF	TRBV28	TRBJ1-1	14
CASSEPGGSQYF	TRBV2	TRBJ2-5	12
CASRSNGLDSGYTF	TRBV6-5	TRBJ1-2	14
CASSPRPNSYNEQFF	TRBV7-2	TRBJ2-1	15
CASTLTAQGSGQPQHF	TRBV19	TRBJ1-5	16
CASRIAGGPDSEQYF	TRBV5-4	TRBJ2-7	15
CASSQSWTGVNQPQHF	TRBV16	TRBJ1-5	16
CSADWNEKLFF	TRBV29-1	TRBJ1-4	11
CASSLEGLSYEQYF	TRBV5-1	TRBJ2-7	14
CASSNRGGETQYF	TRBV25-1	TRBJ2-5	13
CASSREGTQYF	TRBV6-5	TRBJ2-3	11
CASSFTAGGYEQYF	TRBV28	TRBJ2-7	14
CASSYTVWSGNTIYF	TRBV28	TRBJ1-3	15
CASSILSGGRQETQYF	TRBV19	TRBJ2-5	16
CSVGAETQYF	TRBV29-1	TRBJ2-5	10
CASSPRYNTDTQYF	TRBV28	TRBJ2-3	14
CASSPTNVEETQYF	TRBV7-2	TRBJ2-5	14
CASSKAARGTTGELFF	TRBV21-1	TRBJ2-2	16
CASSVSGRTNTGELFF	TRBV9	TRBJ2-2	16
CASSRQKPYEQYF	TRBV30	TRBJ2-7	13
CASTTGFYEQYF	TRBV28	TRBJ2-7	12
CASSLGGEMEYTF	TRBV5-1	TRBJ1-2	13
CASSLGDRVYNQPQHF	TRBV5-5	TRBJ1-5	16
CASSQEWLGGTSGNPYEQYF	TRBV4-1	TRBJ2-7	20
CASSQDLLAAGELFF	TRBV4-3	TRBJ2-2	15
CASSRETSGGVNTGELFF	TRBV4-3	TRBJ2-2	18
CASSSVTSGRHYEQYF	TRBV5-4	TRBJ2-7	16
CASSWDRAFVTEAFF	TRBV11-2	TRBJ1-1	15
CASSQQGVGTEAFF	TRBV5-1	TRBJ1-1	14
CASSQDRSGIRGKAGNTIYF	TRBV4-2	TRBJ1-3	20
CATSRDISGDTQYF	TRBV15	TRBJ2-3	14
CASSLDGGRNQPQHF	TRBV5-1	TRBJ1-5	15
CASSLVAGAKTEAFF	TRBV7-2	TRBJ1-1	15
CASSDILGVYSNQPQHF	TRBV6-1	TRBJ1-5	17
CASSYAGGSDEQFF	TRBV6-5	TRBJ2-1	14